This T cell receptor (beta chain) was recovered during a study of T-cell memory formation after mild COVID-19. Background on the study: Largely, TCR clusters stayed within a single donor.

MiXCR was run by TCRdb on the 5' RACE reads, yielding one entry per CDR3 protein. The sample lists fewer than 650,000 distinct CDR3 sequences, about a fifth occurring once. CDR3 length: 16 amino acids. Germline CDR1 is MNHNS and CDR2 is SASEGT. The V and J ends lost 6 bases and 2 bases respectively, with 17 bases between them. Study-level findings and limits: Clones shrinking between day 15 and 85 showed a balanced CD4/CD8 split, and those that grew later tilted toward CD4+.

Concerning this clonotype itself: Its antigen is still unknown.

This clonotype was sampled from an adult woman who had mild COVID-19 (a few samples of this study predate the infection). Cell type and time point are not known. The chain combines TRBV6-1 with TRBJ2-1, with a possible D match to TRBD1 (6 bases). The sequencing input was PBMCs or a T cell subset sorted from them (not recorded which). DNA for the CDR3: TGTGCCAGCAGAAGATCCACAGGGCTTACCTACAATGAGCAGTTCTTC. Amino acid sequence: CASRRSTGLTYNEQFF.